What follows describes a single T cell receptor beta chain. This sample stems from a study of cytomegalovirus exposure and HLA in healthy donors. The germline V gene encodes CDR1 MNHEY and CDR2 SMNVEV (reference sequence). This CDR3 has 15 amino acids. V lost 7 bases and J 8 bases, leaving 21 bases between the germline ends. The PCR had 60 Vbeta and 13 Jbeta primers. Produced via immunoSEQ multiplex PCR; TCRdb's table is partial and in-frame only. In the table there are about 120,000 clones, 70% to 80% of which are singletons. The source of this sequence is a man in his fifties or sixties in good health and CMV-seropositive. Sequenced input: PBMCs. This rearrangement joins TRBV27 to TRBJ2-1; D ambiguous. CDR3 bases: TGTGCCAGCACAAGCCCCAATCCCCGTAACCATGAGCAGTTCTTC. Translated: CASTSPNPRNHEQFF.